One and the same sample provided the 11 T cell receptor beta chains below, sequenced in a study of shared clonotypes between healthy human individuals. Method: immunoSEQ multiplex PCR; TCRdb's copy keeps in-frame clones and lacks some. The repertoire holds about 560,000 clones, with around three quarters as singletons. Sequenced: PBMCs. The receptors were gathered from a woman aged 40 to 50 in good health. Some clones in this sample may be carry-over from other donors' samples.

This clone was counted only a few times. The chain combines TRBV7-9 with TRBJ2-6, with D tentatively TRBD1 (6 bases). V lost 4 bases and J 4 bases, leaving 14 bases between the germline ends. Germline CDR1 reads SEHNR; CDR2 reads FQNEAQ (reference sequence). The CDR3 sequence is 16 residues long. The DNA for the CDR3 is TGTGCCAGCAGCTCCCCCGGACAGTCCGGGGCCAACGTCCTGACTTTC. Translated, it gives CASSSPGQSGANVLTF. Combining the CDR3 with reference TRBV7-9 and TRBJ2-6 gives the whole variable domain DTGVSQNPRHKITKRGQNVTFRCDPISEHNRLYWYRQTLGQGPEFLTYFQNEAQLEKSRLLSDRFSAERPKGSFSTLEIQRTEQGDSAMYLCASSSPGQSGANVLTFGAGSRLTVL.

This chain joins TRBV30 and TRBJ2-1; D remains ambiguous. Looked up from germline, CDR1 is GTSNPN and CDR2 is SVGIG (reference sequence). V was shortened by 3 bases and J by 2 bases, with 17 bases between the two germline ends. This CDR3 is built from 16 residues. CDR3 nucleotide sequence: TGTGCCTGGAGAGTCAGGACCGCTAATACCTACAATGAGCAGTTCTTC. The encoded protein is CAWRVRTANTYNEQFF.

V and J are TRBV7-2 and TRBJ1-2, with 8 bases that match TRBD1. This CDR3 has 15 residues. The ends lost 6 bases at V and 8 bases at J; junction bases unmatched: 14. Germline values: CDR1 SGHTA, CDR2 FQGNSA. The CDR3 region has the DNA TGTGCCAGCAGACCCTCAGGGGGCTCCCTTAAGGGCTACACCTTC. Translating gives CASRPSGGSLKGYTF.

A few counts support this clone. J is TRBJ2-3 and V is TRBV5-5, with D possibly being TRBD1 (6 bases). Between the trimmed V and J ends, which lost 6 bases and 1 base, there was a span of 15 bases. Germline CDR1 reads SGHKS; CDR2 reads YYEKEE (reference sequence). The CDR3 sequence is 15 residues long. CDR3 in DNA: TGTGCCAGCATCGAGCGGACAGCTGGCACAGATACGCAGTATTTT. Translation: CASIERTAGTDTQYF.

The chain carries TRBV30 and TRBJ1-2; possibly TRBD1 for D (6 bases). CDR3 size: 12 residues. The germline V and J ends were trimmed by 2 bases and 4 bases, with 8 bases remaining between them. The germline gives CDR1 GTSNPN, CDR2 SVGIG (reference sequence). The CDR3 reads CAWSWDTYGYTF. In DNA, the CDR3 is TGTGCCTGGAGTTGGGACACCTATGGCTACACCTTC.

The genes are TRBV15 and TRBJ1-1; no clear D. CDR1 is LNHNV, CDR2 YYDKDF, per germline (reference sequence). The CDR3 totals 15 residues. Trimming shortened V by 0 bases and J by 2 bases, and 10 bases separated the two germline ends. CDR3 DNA: TGTGCCACCAGCAGAGATCCCCGGGGTAACACTGAAGCTTTCTTT. It translates to CATSRDPRGNTEAFF.

The chain carries TRBV5-1 and TRBJ2-2; D possibly uses TRBD1 or TRBD2 (5 bases each). The CDR3 is 15 residues long. Trimming removed 4 bases from V and 5 bases from J, with 15 bases in between. Looked up from germline, CDR1 is SGHRS and CDR2 is YFSETQ. CDR3 region: CASSLGVRSTGELFF. The CDR3 nucleotides are TGCGCCAGCAGCCTGGGGGTTAGAAGTACCGGGGAGCTGTTTTTT.

Comment on this clone: Other nucleotide sequences in the sample specify the same CDR3. The rearrangement joins TRBV7-9 to TRBJ2-7; 8 bases align to TRBD1. Trimming at V came to 0 bases and at J to 2 bases, leaving 15 bases not matched to a gene. The CDR3 is 19 amino acids. Germline V CDR1 and CDR2: SEHNR, FQNEAQ (reference sequence). CDR3 loop: CASSLAVRTGGLGPYEQYF. The CDR3 DNA follows: TGTGCCAGCAGCTTAGCTGTGAGAACAGGGGGACTGGGGCCCTACGAGCAGTACTTC. Filled out from reference TRBV7-9 and TRBJ2-7, the complete variable domain reads DTGVSQNPRHKITKRGQNVTFRCDPISEHNRLYWYRQTLGQGPEFLTYFQNEAQLEKSRLLSDRFSAERPKGSFSTLEIQRTEQGDSAMYLCASSLAVRTGGLGPYEQYFGPGTRLTVT.

The J gene is TRBJ2-7, the V gene TRBV12-2; the D call in the table, TRBD1, was not verified against the DNA. TRBV12-2 is classified as a pseudogene. The CDR3 has 13 amino acids. The CDR3 protein is CASRLAIHYEQYF. As DNA, the CDR3 is TGTGCAAGTCGCTTAGCCATACACTACGAGCAGTACTTC.

The CDR3 nucleotides are TGTGCCAGCACTATTGAGGTGCAGCCCCCCCCTTGTCAGCCCCAGCATTTT. Translated, it gives CASTIEVQPPPCQPQHF. V gene TRBV6-4 combines with J gene TRBJ1-5; D ambiguous. CDR1 is MRHNA, CDR2 SNTAGT, per germline. Trimming removed 7 bases from V and 6 bases from J, with 25 bases in between. CDR3 length: 17 residues.

V and J are TRBV5-1 and TRBJ1-4, with 9 bases that match TRBD1. With V trimmed by 4 bases and J by 8 bases, 6 bases remained unmatched. Germline CDR1 is SGHRS and CDR2 is YFSETQ. The CDR3 length is 14 residues. CDR3 in amino acids: CASSRTGVGEKLFF. CDR3 coding DNA: TGCGCCAGCAGCCGGACAGGGGTTGGAGAAAAACTGTTTTTT.